The rows below give T cell receptor beta chains drawn from one sample of a study of OX40 agonist ivuxolimab in advanced cancers. TCRdb keeps only in-frame clones here, not all; method: immunoSEQ multiplex PCR. The table has 50,000 to 65,000 clones, over 75% seen once. The sequenced sample was CD4+ or CD8+ T cells sorted from blood, obtained in a trial of the OX40 agonist ivuxolimab. The source of these receptors is an adult with an advanced solid tumor such as melanoma, head and neck, liver or kidney cancer. Both conserved end residues are part of each CDR3. A D gene is named only where the DNA matches it firmly. Part of the rows lack a size; the others show once, few, many or a class for expanded clones.

size,V,D,J,DNA,CDR3
-,TRBV5-4,-,TRBJ1-1,TGTGCCAGCAGCTTGGTCTTGGGGATGAACACTGAAGCTTTCTTT,CASSLVLGMNTEAFF
-,TRBV28,-,TRBJ2-3,TGTGCCAGCACCGCCGGTGGCACAGATACGCAGTATTTT,CASTAGGTDTQYF
-,TRBV10-3,TRBD2,TRBJ2-3,TGTGCCATCAGTGGGAATAGCGGGAGGGCAGGCGATACGCAGTATTTT,CAISGNSGRAGDTQYF
-,TRBV2,TRBD2,TRBJ2-7,TGTGCCAGCAGACCGGGACTAGCGGGCTACGAGCAGTACTTC,CASRPGLAGYEQYF
few,TRBV28,TRBD2,TRBJ2-4,TGTGCCAGCAGTCCTACTGCTAGCGGAAACATTCAGTACTTC,CASSPTASGNIQYF
-,TRBV28,-,TRBJ2-1,TGTGCCAGCAGTTTATTGGGGGCGGTCAGCTCCTACAATGAGCAGTTCTTC,CASSLLGAVSSYNEQFF
-,TRBV19,-,TRBJ2-7,TGTGCCAGTAGTATAACAGCTCCCCCCTACGAGCAGTACTTC,CASSITAPPYEQYF
-,TRBV7-2,-,TRBJ2-1,TGTGCCAGCAGCTTAGCGATACAGGGAAGCGGTGAGCAGTTCTTC,CASSLAIQGSGEQFF
-,TRBV7-2,-,TRBJ2-5,TGTGCCAGCAGCTTACAGACTAGTGGCGGGGAGACCCAGTACTTC,CASSLQTSGGETQYF
-,TRBV18,-,TRBJ2-7,TGTGCCAGCTCACCCACCACTCGCCCAGGGGGGCACGAGCAGTACTTC,CASSPTTRPGGHEQYF
-,TRBV10-3,-,TRBJ1-3,TGTGCCATCGGGAATGCCCGGGGAAACACCATATATTTT,CAIGNARGNTIYF
-,TRBV11-1,TRBD1,TRBJ2-7,TGTGCCAGCAGGGGCGAGGGACAGGGGGCAAACGAGCAGTACTTC,CASRGEGQGANEQYF
-,TRBV7-3,-,TRBJ2-3,TGTGCCAGCAGCTTAAACGGCGGGAGCACAGATACGCAGTATTTT,CASSLNGGSTDTQYF
-,TRBV11-1,-,TRBJ2-5,TGTGCCAGCAGCTTAGCCCAAGAGACCCAGTACTTC,CASSLAQETQYF
-,TRBV28,TRBD2,TRBJ2-7,TGTGCCAGCAGTCCACCCCTACAGACTAGCGGACCCTACGAGCAGTACTTC,CASSPPLQTSGPYEQYF
-,TRBV7-9,TRBD2,TRBJ2-1,TGTGCCAGCAGCTTAAGCGGGGGGCTCTACAATGAGCAGTTCTTC,CASSLSGGLYNEQFF
-,TRBV7-3,TRBD2,TRBJ2-3,TGTGCCAGCAGCCCTAGCGGGGGGGACCTTGATACGCAGTATTTT,CASSPSGGDLDTQYF
-,TRBV5-1,-,TRBJ1-1,TGCGCCAGCAGTCTCCGGGGCCCTGCTAACACTGAAGCTTTCTTT,CASSLRGPANTEAFF
-,TRBV21-1,-,TRBJ1-2,TGTGCCAGCCTCGGCAGGAACTATGGCTACACCTTC,CASLGRNYGYTF
once,TRBV18,-,TRBJ1-2,TGTGCCAGCTCACCACCGCAGGGGGGCTACACCTTC,CASSPPQGGYTF
-,TRBV11-3,TRBD1,TRBJ2-5,TGTGCCAGCAGCCAGGGGGCACGGGAGACCCAGTACTTC,CASSQGARETQYF
-,TRBV6-1,-,TRBJ1-5,TGTGCCAGCAGTGAGGATTCGGCCTCGCAGCCCCAGCATTTT,CASSEDSASQPQHF
-,TRBV5-6,-,TRBJ1-1,TGTGCCAGCAGCTTTGGGGGACGGAACACTGAAGCTTTCTTT,CASSFGGRNTEAFF
-,TRBV5-6,-,TRBJ2-7,TGTGCCAGCAGCGGCACGGGGGAGCAGTACTTC,CASSGTGEQYF
-,TRBV28,-,TRBJ2-2,TGTGCCAGCAGGCGAACCGGGACACAGAACACCGGGGAGCTGTTTTTT,CASRRTGTQNTGELFF
-,TRBV13,-,TRBJ2-3,TGTGCCAGCAGCTTAGGGCAGGGCCGCACAGATACGCAGTATTTT,CASSLGQGRTDTQYF
-,TRBV2,TRBD2,TRBJ2-1,TGTGCCAGCAGCCGAGGGAGCGGGAGGGGAAGCTCCTACAATGAGCAGTTCTTC,CASSRGSGRGSSYNEQFF
-,TRBV9,-,TRBJ2-5,TGTGCCAGCAGCGTCGATCGGGAGACCCAGTACTTC,CASSVDRETQYF
-,TRBV27,TRBD1,TRBJ2-3,TGTGCCAGCAACCTACAGGGGGGCACAGATACGCAGTATTTT,CASNLQGGTDTQYF